The 3 T cell receptor beta chains reported below all come from one sample, sequenced in a study of T-cell memory formation after mild COVID-19. TCRdb reprocessed the 5' RACE reads with MiXCR, giving one entry per CDR3 protein. The repertoire holds about 400,000 distinct CDR3 sequences, 13% to 15% seen once, with around 21% in the top ten. The material sequenced was PBMCs or a T cell subset sorted from them (not recorded which). The origin of the receptors is a man aged 18 to 30 who had mild COVID-19 (a few samples of this study predate the infection). Cell type and time point are not known.

The gene calls are TRBV6-5 and TRBJ2-2; perhaps D is TRBD1 or TRBD2 (7 bases each). Between the trimmed V and J ends, which lost 6 bases and 8 bases, there was a span of 22 bases. The CDR3 runs 16 residues. Per germline, CDR1 MNHEY and CDR2 SVGAGI. The CDR3 sequence: CASSIKTGTAGGELFF. The CDR3 DNA reads TGTGCCAGCAGCATAAAAACCGGGACAGCGGGGGGGGAGCTGTTTTTT.

The chain has TRBV7-2 and TRBJ1-4; the match to TRBD1 covers 8 bases. The CDR3 extends over 14 amino acids. The V gene end was trimmed by 5 bases and the J gene end by 8 bases; junction bases not matched to a gene: 7. Germline V gene lookup returns CDR1 SGHTA and CDR2 FQGNSA. The CDR3 here is CASSPTGVREKLFF. The CDR3 nucleotides are TGTGCCAGCAGCCCGACAGGGGTTAGAGAAAAACTGTTTTTT.

Only a few counts were recorded for this clonotype. V gene TRBV4-1 combines with J gene TRBJ2-1; perhaps TRBD2 as D (6 bases). Per the germline V gene, CDR1 is MGHRA and CDR2 is YSYEKL. The CDR3 extends over 14 amino acids. The V and J ends lost 6 bases and 6 bases respectively, with 15 bases between them. The CDR3, as DNA: TGCGCCAGCAGATGGCGAGGAGGGAGCAATGAGCAGTTCTTC. This translates into CASRWRGGSNEQFF.